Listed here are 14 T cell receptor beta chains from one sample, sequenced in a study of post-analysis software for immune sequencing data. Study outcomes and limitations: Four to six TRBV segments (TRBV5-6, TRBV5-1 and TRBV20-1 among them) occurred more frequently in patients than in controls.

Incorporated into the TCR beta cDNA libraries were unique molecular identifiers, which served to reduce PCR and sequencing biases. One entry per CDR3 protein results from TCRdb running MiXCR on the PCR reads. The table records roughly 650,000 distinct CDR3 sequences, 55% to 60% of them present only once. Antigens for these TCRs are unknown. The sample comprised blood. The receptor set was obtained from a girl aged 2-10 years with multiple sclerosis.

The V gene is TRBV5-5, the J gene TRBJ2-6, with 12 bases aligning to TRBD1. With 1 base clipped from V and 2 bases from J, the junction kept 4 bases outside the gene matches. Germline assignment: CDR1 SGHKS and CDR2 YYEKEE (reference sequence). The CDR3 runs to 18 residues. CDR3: CASSLYGTGGAGANVLTF. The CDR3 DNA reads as TGTGCCAGCAGCTTGTACGGGACAGGGGGCGCTGGGGCCAACGTCCTGACTTTC. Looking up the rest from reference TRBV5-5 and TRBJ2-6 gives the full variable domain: DAGVTQSPTHLIKTRGQQVTLRCSPISGHKSVSWYQQVLGQGPQFIFQYYEKEERGRGNFPDRFSARQFPNYSSELNVNALLLGDSALYLCASSLYGTGGAGANVLTFGAGSRLTVL.

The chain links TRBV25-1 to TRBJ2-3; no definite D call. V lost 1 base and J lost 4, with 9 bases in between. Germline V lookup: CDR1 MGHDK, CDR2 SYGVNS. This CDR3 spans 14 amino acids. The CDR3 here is CASSELEGADTQYF. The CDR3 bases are TGTGCCAGCAGTGAATTAGAAGGTGCAGATACGCAGTATTTT.

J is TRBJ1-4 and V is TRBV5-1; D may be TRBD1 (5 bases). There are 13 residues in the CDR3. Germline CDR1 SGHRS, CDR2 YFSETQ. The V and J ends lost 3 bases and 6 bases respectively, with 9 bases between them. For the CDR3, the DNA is TGCGCCAGCAGCTCACCGGGGGATGAAAAACTGTTTTTT. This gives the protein CASSSPGDEKLFF.

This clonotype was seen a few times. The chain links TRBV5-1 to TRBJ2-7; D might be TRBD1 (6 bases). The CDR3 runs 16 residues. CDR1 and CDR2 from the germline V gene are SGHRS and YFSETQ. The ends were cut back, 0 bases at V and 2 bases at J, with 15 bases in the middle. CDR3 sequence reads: CASSLDGADRPYEQYF. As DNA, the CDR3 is TGCGCCAGCAGCTTGGATGGGGCCGACAGGCCCTACGAGCAGTACTTC.

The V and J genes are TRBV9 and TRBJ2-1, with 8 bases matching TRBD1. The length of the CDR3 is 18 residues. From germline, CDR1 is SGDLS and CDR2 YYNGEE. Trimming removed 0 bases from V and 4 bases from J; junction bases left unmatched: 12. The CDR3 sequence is CASSVGGGTGQEYNEQFF. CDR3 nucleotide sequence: TGTGCCAGCAGCGTAGGTGGGGGCACGGGACAGGAGTACAATGAGCAGTTCTTC.

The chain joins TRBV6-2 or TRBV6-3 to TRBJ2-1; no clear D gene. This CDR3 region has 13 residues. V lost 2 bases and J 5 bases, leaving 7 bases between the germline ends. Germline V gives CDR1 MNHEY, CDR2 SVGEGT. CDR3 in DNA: TGTGCCAGCAGTTACAGGGTGGACAATGAGCAGTTCTTC. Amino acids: CASSYRVDNEQFF.

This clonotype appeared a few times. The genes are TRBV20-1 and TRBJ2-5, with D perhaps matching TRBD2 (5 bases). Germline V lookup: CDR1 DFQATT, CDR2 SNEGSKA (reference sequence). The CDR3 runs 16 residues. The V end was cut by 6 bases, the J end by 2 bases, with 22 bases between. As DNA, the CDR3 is TGCAGTGCAAAAAGACTAACAGAGTTACGTCAAGAGACCCAGTACTTC. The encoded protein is CSAKRLTELRQETQYF.

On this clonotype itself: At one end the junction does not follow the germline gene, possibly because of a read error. The CDR3 coding sequence is TGTGCTAGCAGCGCCATAGGACCCTACAATGAGCAGTTCTTC. The encoded protein is CASSAIGPYNEQFF. V gene TRBV7-7 combines with J gene TRBJ2-1; D unresolved. The length of the CDR3 is 14 residues. Germline CDR1 and CDR2: SSHAT and FNYEAQ (reference sequence).

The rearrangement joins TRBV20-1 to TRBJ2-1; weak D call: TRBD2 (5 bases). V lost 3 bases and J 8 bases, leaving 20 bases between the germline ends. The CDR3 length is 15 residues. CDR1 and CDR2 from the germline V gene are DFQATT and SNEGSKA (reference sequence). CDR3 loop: CSASKDGRVRDEQFF. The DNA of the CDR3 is TGCAGTGCTAGCAAGGATGGGCGGGTCCGAGATGAGCAGTTCTTC.

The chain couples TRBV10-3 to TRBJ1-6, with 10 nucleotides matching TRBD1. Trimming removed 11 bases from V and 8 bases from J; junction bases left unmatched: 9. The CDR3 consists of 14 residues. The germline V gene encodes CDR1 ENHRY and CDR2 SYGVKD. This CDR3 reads CAYKTGTGDSPLHF. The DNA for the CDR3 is TGTGCCTACAAGACCGGGACAGGGGATTCACCCCTCCACTTT.

CDR3 sequence (DNA): TGTGCCAGCAGGCCACAGGGGGGTGTTGTTGAATTTGAGCAGTTCTTC. Translated, it gives CASRPQGGVVEFEQFF. The rearrangement joins TRBV6-1 to TRBJ2-1; 8 bases are shared with TRBD1. Trimming at V came to 6 bases and at J to 9 bases, leaving 16 bases not matched to a gene. The CDR3 contains 16 residues. Germline V lookup: CDR1 MNHNS, CDR2 SASEGT.

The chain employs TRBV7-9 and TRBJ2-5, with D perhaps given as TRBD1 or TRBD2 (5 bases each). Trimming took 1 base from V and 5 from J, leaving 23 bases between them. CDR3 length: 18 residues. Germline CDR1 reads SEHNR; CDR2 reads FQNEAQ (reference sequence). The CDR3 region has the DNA TGTGCCAGCAGCTTAGGAGGGGTTGGGACCCTATCGCTGGAGACCCAGTACTTC. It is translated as CASSLGGVGTLSLETQYF.

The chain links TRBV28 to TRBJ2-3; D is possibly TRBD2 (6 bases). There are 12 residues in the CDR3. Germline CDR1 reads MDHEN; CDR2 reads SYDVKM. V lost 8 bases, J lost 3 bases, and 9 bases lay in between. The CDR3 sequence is CASAAGTDTQYF. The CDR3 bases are TGTGCCAGCGCCGCGGGGACAGATACGCAGTATTTT.

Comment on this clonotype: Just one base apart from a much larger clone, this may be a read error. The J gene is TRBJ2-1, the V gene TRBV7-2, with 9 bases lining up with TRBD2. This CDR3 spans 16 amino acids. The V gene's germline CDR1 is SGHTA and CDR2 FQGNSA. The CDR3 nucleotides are TGTGCCAGCAGCTTAAATCGCGGGGGGGTCTACAATGAGCGGTTCTTC. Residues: CASSLNRGGVYNERFF.